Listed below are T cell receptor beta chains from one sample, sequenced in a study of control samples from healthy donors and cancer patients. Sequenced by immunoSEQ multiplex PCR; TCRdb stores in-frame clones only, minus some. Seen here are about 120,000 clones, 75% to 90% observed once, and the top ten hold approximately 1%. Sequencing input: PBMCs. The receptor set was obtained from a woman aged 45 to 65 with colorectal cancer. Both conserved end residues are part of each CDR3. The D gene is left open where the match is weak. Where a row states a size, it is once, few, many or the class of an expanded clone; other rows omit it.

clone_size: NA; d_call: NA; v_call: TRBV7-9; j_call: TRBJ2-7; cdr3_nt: TGTGCCAGCAGCCTAACGTTGTCCGAGCAGTACTTC; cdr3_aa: CASSLTLSEQYF
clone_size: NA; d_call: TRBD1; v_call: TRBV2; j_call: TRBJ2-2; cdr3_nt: TGTGCCAGCAGCCTAGGGGGCGGTTTAACCGGGGAGCTGTTTTTT; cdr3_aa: CASSLGGGLTGELFF
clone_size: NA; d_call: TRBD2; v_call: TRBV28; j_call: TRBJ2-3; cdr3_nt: TGTGCCAGCGAGACGGGGGGGCGGGGTACGCAGTATTTT; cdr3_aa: CASETGGRGTQYF
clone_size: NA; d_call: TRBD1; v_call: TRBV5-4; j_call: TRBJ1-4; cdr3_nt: TGTGCCAGCAGCCTCAGGGGGACTAATGAAAAACTGTTTTTT; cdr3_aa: CASSLRGTNEKLFF
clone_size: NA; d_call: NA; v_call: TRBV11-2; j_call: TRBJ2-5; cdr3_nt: TGTGCCAGCAGCTTAGGGGACATATACCAAGAGACCCAGTACTTC; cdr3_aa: CASSLGDIYQETQYF
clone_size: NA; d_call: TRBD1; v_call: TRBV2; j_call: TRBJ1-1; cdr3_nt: TGTGCCAGCAGTACCGGGACAGGGTACACTGAAGCTTTCTTT; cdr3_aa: CASSTGTGYTEAFF
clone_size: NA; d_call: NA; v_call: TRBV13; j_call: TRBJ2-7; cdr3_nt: TGTGCCAGCAGCTTAGGTTTCCGGGACACTGTTTACGAGCAGTACTTC; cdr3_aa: CASSLGFRDTVYEQYF
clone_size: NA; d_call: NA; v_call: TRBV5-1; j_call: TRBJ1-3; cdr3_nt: TGCGCCAGCAGGGAATACTCTGGAAACACCATATATTTT; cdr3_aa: CASREYSGNTIYF
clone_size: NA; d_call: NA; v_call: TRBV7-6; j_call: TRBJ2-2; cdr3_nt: TGTGCCAGCAGCTCAGTCAGGAGCGGGGAGCTGTTTTTT; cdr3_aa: CASSSVRSGELFF
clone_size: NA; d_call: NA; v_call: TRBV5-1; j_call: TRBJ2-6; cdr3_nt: TGCGCCAGCAGCGAGACCGTCCGCGCCGGGGCCAACGTCCTGACTTTC; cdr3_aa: CASSETVRAGANVLTF
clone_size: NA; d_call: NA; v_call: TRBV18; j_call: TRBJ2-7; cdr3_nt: TGTGCCAGCTCACCAGCGGGACCCAGCTACGAGCAGTACTTC; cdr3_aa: CASSPAGPSYEQYF
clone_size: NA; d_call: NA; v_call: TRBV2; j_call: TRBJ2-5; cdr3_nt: TGTGCCAGCAGTGACTCCCCGGGAAGGGAGACCCAGTACTTC; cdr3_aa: CASSDSPGRETQYF
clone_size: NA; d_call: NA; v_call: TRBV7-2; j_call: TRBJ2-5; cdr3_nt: TGTGCCAGCAGCTTACGGGGGGCTGAGACCCAGTACTTC; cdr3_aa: CASSLRGAETQYF
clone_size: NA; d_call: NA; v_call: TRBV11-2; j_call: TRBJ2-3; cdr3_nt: TGTGCCAGCAGCTTAGGGTCATTGGGCACAGATACGCAGTATTTT; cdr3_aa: CASSLGSLGTDTQYF
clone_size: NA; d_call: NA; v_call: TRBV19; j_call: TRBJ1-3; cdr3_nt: TGTGCCAGTAGTACCAGACAGAGGAGCTCTGGAAACACCATATATTTT; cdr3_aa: CASSTRQRSSGNTIYF
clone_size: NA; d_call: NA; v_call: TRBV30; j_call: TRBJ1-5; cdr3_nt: TGTGCCTGGAAGAGAGCGGATTTTTGGAGCAATCAGCCCCAGCATTTT; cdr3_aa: CAWKRADFWSNQPQHF
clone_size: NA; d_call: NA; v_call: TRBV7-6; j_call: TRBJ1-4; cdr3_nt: TGTGCCAGCAGCTTAGGATCAGTCAGTGAAAAACTGTTTTTT; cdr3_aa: CASSLGSVSEKLFF
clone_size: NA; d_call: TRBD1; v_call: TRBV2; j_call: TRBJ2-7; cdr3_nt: TGTGCCAGCAGGAAGGCTGGACAGGGGGATAAGGAGCAGTACTTC; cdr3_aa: CASRKAGQGDKEQYF
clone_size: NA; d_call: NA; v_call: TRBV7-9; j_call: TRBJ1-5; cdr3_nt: TGTGCCAGCAGCTTAGAACGAAATCAGCCCCAGCATTTT; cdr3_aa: CASSLERNQPQHF
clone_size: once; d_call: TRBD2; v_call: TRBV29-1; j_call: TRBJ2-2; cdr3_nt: TGCAGCGTTGAAGCTAGCGGGAGGATCACCGGGGAGCTGTTTTTT; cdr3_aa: CSVEASGRITGELFF
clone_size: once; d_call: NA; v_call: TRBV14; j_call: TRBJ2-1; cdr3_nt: TGTGCCAGCAGCCCGAACGCCGTCGGGGAGCAGTTCTTC; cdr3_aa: CASSPNAVGEQFF
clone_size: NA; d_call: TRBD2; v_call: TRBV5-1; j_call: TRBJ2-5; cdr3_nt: TGCGCCAGCAGCACCGGGGCTAGCGGGGAATACCAAGAGACCCAGTACTTC; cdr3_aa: CASSTGASGEYQETQYF
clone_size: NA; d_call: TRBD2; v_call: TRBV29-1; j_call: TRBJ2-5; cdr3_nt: TGCAGCGTTGACGTAGTGGGGGGGTCTGAGACCCAGTACTTC; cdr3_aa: CSVDVVGGSETQYF
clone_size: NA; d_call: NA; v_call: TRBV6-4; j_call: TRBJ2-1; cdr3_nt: TGTGCCAGCAGTGACGGGTTGAGCTCCTACAATGAGCAGTTCTTC; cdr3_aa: CASSDGLSSYNEQFF
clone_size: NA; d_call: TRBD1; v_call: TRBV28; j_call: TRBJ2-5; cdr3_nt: TGTGCCAGCAGTACCCCAGGACAGGGACCGCAAGAGACCCAGTACTTC; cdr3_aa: CASSTPGQGPQETQYF
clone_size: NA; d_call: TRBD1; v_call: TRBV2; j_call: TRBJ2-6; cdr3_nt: TGTGCCAGCAGATTCGACAGGGCCAAAAGCTCTGGGGCCAACGTCCTGACTTTC; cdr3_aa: CASRFDRAKSSGANVLTF
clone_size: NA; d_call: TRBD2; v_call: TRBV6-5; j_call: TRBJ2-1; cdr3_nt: TGTGCCAGCAGTTACTTACGGGGGGGTGGAAATGAGCAGTTCTTC; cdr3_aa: CASSYLRGGGNEQFF
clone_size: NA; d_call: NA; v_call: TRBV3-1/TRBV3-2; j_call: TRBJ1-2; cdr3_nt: TGTGCCAGCAGCCAAGTGACAGCTAACTATGGCTACACCTTC; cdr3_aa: CASSQVTANYGYTF
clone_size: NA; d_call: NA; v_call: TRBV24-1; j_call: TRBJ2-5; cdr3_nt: TGTGCCACCAGCCGACGCGAGACCCAGTACTTC; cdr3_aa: CATSRRETQYF
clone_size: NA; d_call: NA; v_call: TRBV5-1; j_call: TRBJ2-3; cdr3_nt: TGCGCCAGCAGCTTGGCCGCGACAGATACGCAGTATTTT; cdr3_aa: CASSLAATDTQYF
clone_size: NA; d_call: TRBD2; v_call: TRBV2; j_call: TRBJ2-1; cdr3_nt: TGTGCCAGCAAACTAGCGGGAGGGTCTAATGAGCAGTTCTTC; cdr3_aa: CASKLAGGSNEQFF
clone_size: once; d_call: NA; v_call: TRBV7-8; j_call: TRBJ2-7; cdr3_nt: TGTGCCAGCAGCTTAGTGTCCGAGAAAGGGTACGAGCAGTACTTC; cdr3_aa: CASSLVSEKGYEQYF
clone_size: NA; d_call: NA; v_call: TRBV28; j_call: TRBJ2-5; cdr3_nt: TGTGCCAGCAGTCCCGGAGAGACCCAGTACTTC; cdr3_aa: CASSPGETQYF
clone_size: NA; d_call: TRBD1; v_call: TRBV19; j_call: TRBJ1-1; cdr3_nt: TGTGCCAGTACTCGGGGACAGCTAAACACTGAAGCTTTCTTT; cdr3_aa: CASTRGQLNTEAFF
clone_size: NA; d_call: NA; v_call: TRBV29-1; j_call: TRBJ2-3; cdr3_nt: TGCAGCGTTGAAGTGGGGGCTAGCACAGATACGCAGTATTTT; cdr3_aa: CSVEVGASTDTQYF
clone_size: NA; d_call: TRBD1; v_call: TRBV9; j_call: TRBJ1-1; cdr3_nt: TGTGCCAGCAGCCCTAGGACAGGGCGGACTGAAGCTTTCTTT; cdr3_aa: CASSPRTGRTEAFF
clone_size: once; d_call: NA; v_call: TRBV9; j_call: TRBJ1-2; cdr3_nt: TGTGCCAGCAGCGTCTTCGCGGGGGCGCACAATGGCTACACCTTC; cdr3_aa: CASSVFAGAHNGYTF
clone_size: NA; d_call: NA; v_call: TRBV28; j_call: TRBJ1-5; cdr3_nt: TGTGCCAGCAGTTTAAGCCAGGTCCGCAATCAGCCCCAGCATTTT; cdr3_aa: CASSLSQVRNQPQHF
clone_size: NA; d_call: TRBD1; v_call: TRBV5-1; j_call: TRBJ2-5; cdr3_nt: TGCGCCAGCAGCCCCTACAGGGGGCGGAACCAAGAGACCCAGTACTTC; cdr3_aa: CASSPYRGRNQETQYF
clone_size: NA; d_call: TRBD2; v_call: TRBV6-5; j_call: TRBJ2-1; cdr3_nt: TGTGCCAGCAGTTACTCGATTAGCGGGGGAAATGAGCAGTTCTTC; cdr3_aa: CASSYSISGGNEQFF
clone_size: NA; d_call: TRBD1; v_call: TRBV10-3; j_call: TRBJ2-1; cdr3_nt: TGTGCCATCAGAAAAGACAGGGCCCCCAACAATGAGCAGTTCTTC; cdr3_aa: CAIRKDRAPNNEQFF
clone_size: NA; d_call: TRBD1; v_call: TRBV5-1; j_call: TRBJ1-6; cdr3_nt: TGCGCCAGCAGCCCCGGGACAGGCACTCGATACACCTCTCATTCACCCCTCCACTTT; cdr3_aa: CASSPGTGTRYTSHSPLHF
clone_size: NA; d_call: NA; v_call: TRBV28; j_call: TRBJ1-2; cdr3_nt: TGTGCCAGCACAGAAGGACGGAACTATGGCTACACCTTC; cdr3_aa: CASTEGRNYGYTF
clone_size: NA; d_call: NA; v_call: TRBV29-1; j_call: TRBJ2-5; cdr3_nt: TGCAGCGTAATCGCTACCTTAGAGACCCAGTACTTC; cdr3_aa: CSVIATLETQYF
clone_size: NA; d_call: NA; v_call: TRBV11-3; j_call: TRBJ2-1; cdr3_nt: TGTGCCAGCAGCTTAGATCAGGCACGAGGAAATGAGCAGTTCTTC; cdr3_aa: CASSLDQARGNEQFF
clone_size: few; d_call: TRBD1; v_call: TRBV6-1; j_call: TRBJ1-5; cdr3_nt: TGTGCCAGCAGTGGGACAGGGGGAGGCCAATGGTTCAAGCAGCCCCAGCATTTT; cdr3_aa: CASSGTGGGQWFKQPQHF
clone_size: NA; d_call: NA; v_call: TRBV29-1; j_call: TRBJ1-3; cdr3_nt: TGCAGCGCCTGCTCTGGAAACACCATATATTTT; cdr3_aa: CSACSGNTIYF
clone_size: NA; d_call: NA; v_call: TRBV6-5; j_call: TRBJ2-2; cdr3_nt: TGTGCCAGCAAGCAGCGGTACACCGGGGAGCTGTTTTTT; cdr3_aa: CASKQRYTGELFF
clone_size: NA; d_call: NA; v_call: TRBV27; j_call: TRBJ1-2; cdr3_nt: TGTGCCAGCAGTGCATCTGTACGGACAGATAATGGCTACACCTTC; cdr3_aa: CASSASVRTDNGYTF
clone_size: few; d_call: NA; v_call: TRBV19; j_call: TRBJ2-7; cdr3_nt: TGTGCCAGTAGTATGACAGGCCTCTTCTACGAGCAGTACTTC; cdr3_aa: CASSMTGLFYEQYF